This T cell receptor (beta chain) was captured by sequencing in a study of neurological immune-mediated disorders. Broader study findings: Expanded clones shared no CDR3 amino acid sequences across subjects, suggesting private repertoires in all groups.

Germline CDR1 reads SNHLY; CDR2 reads FYNNEI. This CDR3 is built from 13 residues. The junction had 4 bases not matched to a gene; V was cut back by 3 bases and J by 5 bases. This clonotype showed up many times. Its target is not known. Time point specified: technical triplicate 3. The unsorted libraries originated from 2 million PBMCs that had been stored at -80 C. 5'RACE with 10-nucleotide random UMIs produced the cDNA. MiXCR, run by TCRdb on the 5' RACE reads, gives a single entry per CDR3 protein. The sample contains 45,000 or so distinct CDR3 sequences, roughly a fifth of which appear only once. The sequencing input was PBMCs. V gene TRBV2 combines with J gene TRBJ2-7; 7 nucleotides match TRBD2. The sequence was obtained from a man in his sixties with HTLV-1-associated myelopathy (HAM/TSP). The CDR3 spells CASSEASGDEQYF. CDR3 DNA: TGTGCCAGCAGTGAGGCTAGCGGTGACGAGCAGTACTTC.